The sequence of this TCR beta chain was determined in a study of tumor and adjacent non-tumor tissue in lung cancer. On the study more broadly: The patients, roughly eleven men and roughly 5 women, were about 31 to 76 with stage I to III disease.

The germline V gene encodes CDR1 SQVTM and CDR2 ANQGSEA. Deletions cut 1 base from V and 5 bases from J, with 12 bases between. The CDR3 totals 13 residues. No cell sorting was done before RNA was extracted from the tissue. The sample holds one count of this clonotype. The library came from three nested PCR rounds adapted from ARM-PCR protocols. MiXCR was run by TCRdb on the multiplex PCR reads, yielding one entry per CDR3 protein. The data show about 78,000 distinct CDR3 sequences, around 75% seen once. The chain couples TRBV29-1 to TRBJ2-7; D ambiguous. Sequencing was performed on lung tumor tissue. This clonotype was obtained from a woman aged 45 to 65 with non-small cell lung cancer. In nucleotides, the CDR3 is TGCAGCGTTGAAGGGAGAACTAACCACGAGCAGTACTTC. Encoded protein: CSVEGRTNHEQYF.